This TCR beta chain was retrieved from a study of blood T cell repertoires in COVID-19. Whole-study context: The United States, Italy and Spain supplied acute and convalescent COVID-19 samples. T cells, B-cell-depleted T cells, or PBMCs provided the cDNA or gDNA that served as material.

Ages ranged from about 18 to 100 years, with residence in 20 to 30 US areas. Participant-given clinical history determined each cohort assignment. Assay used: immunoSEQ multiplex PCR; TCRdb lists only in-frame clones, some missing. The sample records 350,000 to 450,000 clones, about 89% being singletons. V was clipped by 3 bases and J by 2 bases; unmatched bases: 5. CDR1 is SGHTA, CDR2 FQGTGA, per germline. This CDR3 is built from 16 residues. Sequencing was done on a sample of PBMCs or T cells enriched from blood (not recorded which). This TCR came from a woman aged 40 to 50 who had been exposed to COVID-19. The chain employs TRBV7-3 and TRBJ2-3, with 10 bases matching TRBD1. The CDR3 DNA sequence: TGTGCCAGCAGCTTGGGGACAGGGGACTACACAGATACGCAGTATTTT. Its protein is CASSLGTGDYTDTQYF.